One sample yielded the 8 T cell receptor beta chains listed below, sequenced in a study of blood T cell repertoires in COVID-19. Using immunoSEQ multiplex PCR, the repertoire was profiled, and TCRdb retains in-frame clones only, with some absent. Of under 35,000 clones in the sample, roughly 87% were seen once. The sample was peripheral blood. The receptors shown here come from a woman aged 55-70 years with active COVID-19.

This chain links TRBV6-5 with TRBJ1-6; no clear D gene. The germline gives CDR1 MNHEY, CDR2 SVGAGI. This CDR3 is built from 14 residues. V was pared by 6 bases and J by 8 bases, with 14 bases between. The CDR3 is CASRVGSSDSPLHF. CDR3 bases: TGTGCCAGCAGAGTAGGGAGCTCTGATTCACCCCTCCACTTT.

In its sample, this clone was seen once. The CDR3 bases are TGTGCCAGCAGTTTTGGGTCATTCTCAGGGCGGGGGCAGTACTTC. Translating gives CASSFGSFSGRGQYF. The V call is TRBV28, the J call TRBJ2-7; possible D gene TRBD2, 6 bases. The V end was cut by 3 bases, the J end by 9 bases, with 21 bases between. The CDR3 spans 15 residues. The germline V gene has CDR1 MDHEN and CDR2 SYDVKM.

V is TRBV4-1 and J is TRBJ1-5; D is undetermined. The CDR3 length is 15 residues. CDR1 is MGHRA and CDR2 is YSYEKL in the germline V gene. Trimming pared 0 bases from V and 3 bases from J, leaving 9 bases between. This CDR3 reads CASSQEPGVNQPQHF. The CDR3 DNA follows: TGCGCCAGCAGCCAAGAGCCCGGGGTCAATCAGCCCCAGCATTTT.

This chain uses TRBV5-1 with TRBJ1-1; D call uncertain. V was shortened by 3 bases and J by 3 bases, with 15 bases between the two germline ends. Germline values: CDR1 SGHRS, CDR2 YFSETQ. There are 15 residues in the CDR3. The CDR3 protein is CASSYSATLDTEAFF. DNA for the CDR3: TGCGCCAGCAGCTACTCAGCGACCTTGGACACTGAAGCTTTCTTT.

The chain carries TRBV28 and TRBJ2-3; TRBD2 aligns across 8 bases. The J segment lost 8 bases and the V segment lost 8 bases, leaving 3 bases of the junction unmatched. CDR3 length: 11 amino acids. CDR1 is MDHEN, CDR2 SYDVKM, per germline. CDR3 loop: CASRSGGTQYF. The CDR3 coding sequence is TGTGCCAGCCGGAGCGGGGGTACGCAGTATTTT.

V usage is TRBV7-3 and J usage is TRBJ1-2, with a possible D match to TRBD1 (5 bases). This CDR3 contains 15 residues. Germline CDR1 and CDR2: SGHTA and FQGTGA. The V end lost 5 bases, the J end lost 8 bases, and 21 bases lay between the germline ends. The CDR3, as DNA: TGTGCCAGCAGCCTCCTGGACAAGGGATTAGGGGGCTACACCTTC. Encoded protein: CASSLLDKGLGGYTF.

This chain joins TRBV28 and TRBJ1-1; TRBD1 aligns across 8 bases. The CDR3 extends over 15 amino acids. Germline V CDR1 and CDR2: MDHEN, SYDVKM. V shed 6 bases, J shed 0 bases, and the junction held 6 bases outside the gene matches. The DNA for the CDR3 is TGTGCCAGCAGGAAGACAGGGGCCATGAACACTGAAGCTTTCTTT. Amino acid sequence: CASRKTGAMNTEAFF.

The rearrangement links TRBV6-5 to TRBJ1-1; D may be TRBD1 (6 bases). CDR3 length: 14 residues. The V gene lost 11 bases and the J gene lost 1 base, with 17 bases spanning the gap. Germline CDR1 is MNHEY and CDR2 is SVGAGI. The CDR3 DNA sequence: TGTGCCGCCCCTGGGGGCAGGGGGAACACTGAAGCTTTCTTT. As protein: CAAPGGRGNTEAFF.